The T cell receptor (beta chain) under discussion was sequenced for a study of shared clonotypes between healthy human individuals. This CDR3 contains 16 residues. V was clipped by 4 bases and J by 7 bases; unmatched bases: 7. The germline CDR1 and CDR2 sequences are MNHNY and SVGAGI (reference sequence). All of the donors resided in Nashville, Tennessee, and each was a Caucasian adult. The CD4+ fraction was divided into a CD45RA+ naive subset and a CD45RA-negative memory subset. Original analysis: ImmunoSEQ junction-only sequences lacked quality scores, so their filtering differed. Using immunoSEQ multiplex PCR, the repertoire was profiled, and TCRdb retains in-frame clones only, with some absent. That table is the source of V, J and clone size, and D and trimming were worked out from the DNA. The sample shows more than 2 million clones, roughly 94% of them seen only once.

The specimen sequenced was naive CD4+ T cells sorted from blood. As for subset: CD45RA+ positively selected. This receptor was obtained from a man aged 18 to 29 in good health. This rearrangement joins TRBV6-6 to TRBJ1-6, with TRBD1 matching over 10 bases. CDR3 coding DNA: TGTGCCAGCAGTTCGACAGGGGGCGACGCCAATTCACCCCTCCACTTT. This codes for CASSSTGGDANSPLHF.